This T cell receptor (beta chain) originates from a study of tumor-infiltrating lymphocytes in localized non-small cell lung cancer. Regarding the study as a whole: Different pieces of the same tissue went to different assays, confounding technical variation with intratumor heterogeneity.

Germline V gene sequence: CDR1 SQVTM, CDR2 ANQGSEA. CDR3 length: 13 amino acids. The germline V and J ends were trimmed by 4 bases and 0 bases, with 7 bases remaining between them. A remark on this clone: Its antigen remains unknown.

TCRdb's copy holds only in-frame clones and misses some; the assay was immunoSEQ multiplex PCR. The sample has some 30,000 clones; approximately 85% are singletons. The source is a human donor with non-small cell lung cancer. The sequenced material came from lung tumor tissue. The rearrangement links TRBV29-1 to TRBJ1-3; D may be TRBD1 (5 bases). This CDR3 reads CSVGGHSGNTIYF. CDR3 sequence (DNA): TGCAGCGTTGGGGGCCACTCTGGAAACACCATATATTTT.